The sequence of this TCR beta chain was determined in a study of blood T cell repertoires in COVID-19. CDR3 length equals 20 residues. Germline V CDR1 and CDR2: SGHVS, FQNEAQ. Some clones are missing from TCRdb's copy, which holds only in-frame ones; the method was immunoSEQ multiplex PCR. The sample holds about 150,000 clones; 70% to 90% are singletons and the top ten take roughly 6.2%. Remarks on this clone: One end of the junction fails to match germline, which may point to a read error.

Input material: PBMCs or T cells enriched from blood (not recorded which). This TCR was sampled from a woman aged 40 to 50 who had recovered from COVID-19. The V call is TRBV7-8, the J call TRBJ2-3; TRBD2 aligns across 12 bases. The CDR3 loop reads CASNLLSTSGGQYAVDTQYF. CDR3 coding DNA: TGTGCCAGCAACTTACTTAGTACTAGCGGGGGGCAATATGCCGTAGATACGCAGTATTTT.